This T cell receptor (beta chain) was captured in a study of Ad26.COV2.S vaccination and SARS-CoV-2 variants (dated by TCRdb to the early 2020s). About the full investigation: Donors in the vaccine arm were drawn from COV1001, a multicentre, randomized, double-blind, placebo-controlled phase I-IIa trial testing Ad26.COV2.S in healthy adults. Investigators did not know the trial group allocation while performing experiments and assessing outcomes. A total of around 32 samples were included in the TCR-sequenced set, comprising approximately 20 Ad26.COV2.S vaccine recipients, 5 placebo recipients and 8 SARS-CoV-2 convalescent individuals. Participants in the trial were split at random into five groups of five each, receiving low-dose or high-dose Ad26.COV2.S once or twice, or else placebo on both occasions. Dosing of Ad26.COV2.S was intramuscular, at either 5x10^10 or 1x10^11 viral particles, delivered as one shot or as two shots spaced 56 days apart. The specificity and breadth of SARS-CoV-2-reactive T cell receptors after Ad26.COV2.S vaccination were assessed by TCRbeta repertoire sequencing.

This clone was counted a few times. Its antigen is not yet known. There are no base qualities to consult, and no much larger clone falls within one base. On the study overall, not on this receptor specifically: Non-spike TCR breadth was comparable between vaccine and placebo recipients, consistent with the vaccine containing only spike. Spike-specific TCR breadth was higher in Ad26.COV2.S recipients than in placebo recipients (P = 0.0014). It was noted by the authors that total T cell responses may have been underestimated by the TCR breadth and depth analyses. After vaccination, substantial breadth of spike-specific CD8+ and CD4+ T cell responses was reported. The study was not powered to compare responses between vaccine doses or regimens.

The immunoSEQ Assay was used to sequence TCRbeta CDR3 regions. After extraction, genomic DNA underwent amplification by bias-controlled multiplex PCR, followed by high-throughput sequencing. The original pipeline was this. To quantify the absolute abundance of every unique TCRbeta CDR3 region, sequences were collapsed and filtered. T cell fraction was estimated by normalizing TCRbeta template counts to usable DNA, which was measured by amplifying reference genes present in all nucleated cells. Repertoire TCRs were annotated as SARS-CoV-2-specific when V gene, CDR3 amino acid sequence and J gene were exactly matched to a known reactive TCR set. The reference SARS-CoV-2 TCR set was obtained from MIRA and was filtered for enrichment in COVID-19-positive ImmuneCODE repertoires, whereby public or cross-reactive TCRs were removed. Using the MIRA antigens, annotated TCRs were further analysed by specific ORF or by position within an ORF. Breadth was defined as the number of annotated unique rearrangements divided by the total number of unique productive rearrangements, and depth was defined as the summed frequency of the annotated unique rearrangements. Two-sided Wilcoxon rank-sum tests were applied when comparing TCR breadth between groups. TCRdb mirrors the immuneACCESS table, restricted to in-frame sequences. Some clones are absent from its copies; in checked studies, under half trace to an unresolved V gene, and the reason for the others is unknown. V and J calls and clone size are those listed in that table; D and trimming were worked out from the DNA. Within this sample are 300,000 to 400,000 clones, with 88% of them counted one time only. The ten biggest clones cover around 6.6% of the sample.

This sample's treatment or condition label indicates: about 20 received Ad26.COV2.S at low or high dose, single or two shots; 5 received placebo; per-sample allocation not given. For vaccine and placebo recipients, the sequenced repertoires came from samples collected on day 63 after the first injection. Cohort 1b enrolled 20 to 30 adults aged 18-55 years at a single site in Boston, USA, between 29 July and 7 August 2020. Ad26.COV2.S was a replication-incompetent adenovirus type 26 vector expressing a prefusion-stabilized SARS-CoV-2 spike protein from the original Wuhan strain. Taken from the germline V gene, the CDR1 and CDR2 loops are SGDLS and YYNGEE. At the junction V is shortened by 0 bases and J by 7 bases, with 14 bases in between. Taken from cysteine to phenylalanine, the CDR3 has 15 residues. Kept here is only the CDR3 DNA, which spans 45 bases and is read in frame from base 1.

The TCR was taken from a person between 18 and 59 years old who received the Ad26.COV2.S COVID-19 vaccine or a placebo. The sequences come from peripheral blood, collected in a trial of Ad26.COV2.S vaccine versus placebo. The sequence links TRBV9 to TRBJ1-3; a weak D assignment points to TRBD1 (5 bases agree). This receptor has the CDR3 CASSVEDMGRNTIYF. The DNA sequence is given as TGTGCCAGCAGCGTAGAGGACATGGGAAGGAACACCATATATTTT.